The 9 T cell receptor beta chains presented below share a single source sample, sequenced in a study of cytomegalovirus exposure and HLA in healthy donors. PCR was performed using 60 Vbeta and 13 Jbeta primers. Clones were read by immunoSEQ multiplex PCR, and TCRdb kept only the in-frame ones, dropping some. The sample holds under 150,000 clones, about three quarters seen once. Sequenced input: PBMCs. The receptors were sampled from a human donor in good health.

This clone appeared a few times. This chain joins TRBV5-6 and TRBJ2-1; 8 bases line up with TRBD1. From germline, CDR1 is SGHDT and CDR2 YYEEEE. Losses at the gene ends were 6 bases for V and 6 bases for J; bases not matched to a gene: 5. The CDR3 contains 13 residues. The CDR3 spells CASTMDRANEQFF. The DNA for the CDR3 is TGTGCCAGCACCATGGACAGGGCCAATGAGCAGTTCTTC.

The gene calls are TRBV2 and TRBJ1-5; 7 bases agree with TRBD1. Germline V lookup: CDR1 SNHLY, CDR2 FYNNEI. V dropped 6 bases and J dropped 4; count of bases not matched to a gene: 6. The CDR3 extends over 14 amino acids. The CDR3 DNA reads TGTGCCAGCAGCCGGGACAGACATAATCAGCCCCAGCATTTT. Residues: CASSRDRHNQPQHF.

The CDR3 region has the DNA TGCGCCAGCTCGGGGGATAGGGAAATTCGGGGCTACACCTTC. Translation gives CASSGDREIRGYTF. The chain recombines TRBV5-1 with TRBJ1-2; D perhaps matches TRBD1 (5 bases). V dropped 7 bases and J dropped 8 bases, with 21 bases sitting between them. The CDR3 sequence is 14 residues long. Germline CDR1 reads SGHRS; CDR2 reads YFSETQ. Drawing the rest from reference TRBV5-1 and TRBJ1-2, the complete variable domain is KAGVTQTPRYLIKTRGQQVTLSCSPISGHRSVSWYQQTPGQGLQFLFEYFSETQRNKGNFPGRFSGRQFSNSRSEMNVSTLELGDSALYLCASSGDREIRGYTFGSGTRLTVV.

The chain links TRBV5-6 to TRBJ2-7; TRBD2 aligns across 10 bases. Unmatched junction bases numbered 10, after V lost 7 bases and J lost 3 bases. Germline V gene data show CDR1 as SGHDT and CDR2 as YYEEEE. CDR3 length: 15 residues. The CDR3 protein is CASDGASGGYYEQYF. The CDR3 DNA reads TGTGCCAGCGATGGGGCTAGCGGGGGCTACTACGAGCAGTACTTC. Drawing the rest from reference TRBV5-6 and TRBJ2-7, the complete variable domain is DAGVTQSPTHLIKTRGQQVTLRCSPKSGHDTVSWYQQALGQGPQFIFQYYEEEERQRGNFPDRFSGHQFPNYSSELNVNALLLGDSALYLCASDGASGGYYEQYFGPGTRLTVT.

This clone was picked up one time. V is TRBV2 and J is TRBJ1-1; no firm D call. V was pared by 4 bases and J by 3 bases, with 18 bases between. The CDR3 consists of 16 residues. CDR1 and CDR2 from the germline V gene are SNHLY and FYNNEI. The CDR3 here is CASSVIGERPDTEAFF. CDR3 bases: TGTGCCAGCAGTGTTATCGGGGAGCGCCCTGACACTGAAGCTTTCTTT.

A few counts support this clone. The CDR3 loop reads CASSFKGQETQYF. The DNA of the CDR3 is TGTGCCAGCAGCTTTAAGGGGCAAGAGACCCAGTACTTC. The chain combines TRBV7-2 with TRBJ2-5; possibly TRBD1 for D (5 bases). Trimming cost V 3 bases and J 2 bases, with 7 bases left between them. This CDR3 has 13 amino acids. Germline CDR1 SGHTA, CDR2 FQGNSA.

The sample holds a few counts of this clone. This sequence joins TRBV7-8 and TRBJ1-1; 8 bases line up with TRBD1. Germline lookup yields CDR1 SGHVS and CDR2 FQNEAQ. V shed 5 bases, J shed 5 bases, and the junction held 7 bases outside the gene matches. There are 14 residues in the CDR3. The CDR3 reads CASSGGTGVTEAFF. DNA of the CDR3: TGTGCCAGCAGCGGGGGGACAGGAGTAACTGAAGCTTTCTTT.

The chain couples TRBV5-4 to TRBJ2-3; 8 bases agree with TRBD1. J lost 3 bases, V lost 4 bases, and 13 bases had no gene match. The CDR3 is 17 amino acids. CDR1 and CDR2 (germline): SGHNT, YYREEE (reference sequence). The chain's CDR3 is CASSRGRTGQYTDTQYF. CDR3 coding DNA: TGTGCCAGCAGCCGGGGTCGGACAGGGCAATATACAGATACGCAGTATTTT. Complete variable domain (other parts from reference TRBV5-4 and TRBJ2-3): ETGVTQSPTHLIKTRGQQVTLRCSSQSGHNTVSWYQQALGQGPQFIFQYYREEENGRGNFPPRFSGLQFPNYSSELNVNALELDDSALYLCASSRGRTGQYTDTQYFGPGTRLTVL.

The chain employs TRBV9 and TRBJ1-4, with unresolved D. This CDR3 is built from 14 residues. Germline V gene lookup returns CDR1 SGDLS and CDR2 YYNGEE. The V end lost 0 bases, the J end lost 7 bases, and 10 bases lay between the germline ends. CDR3 sequence (DNA): TGTGCCAGCAGCGTAGGTGGCGGGGTTGAAAAACTGTTTTTT. It is translated as CASSVGGGVEKLFF.